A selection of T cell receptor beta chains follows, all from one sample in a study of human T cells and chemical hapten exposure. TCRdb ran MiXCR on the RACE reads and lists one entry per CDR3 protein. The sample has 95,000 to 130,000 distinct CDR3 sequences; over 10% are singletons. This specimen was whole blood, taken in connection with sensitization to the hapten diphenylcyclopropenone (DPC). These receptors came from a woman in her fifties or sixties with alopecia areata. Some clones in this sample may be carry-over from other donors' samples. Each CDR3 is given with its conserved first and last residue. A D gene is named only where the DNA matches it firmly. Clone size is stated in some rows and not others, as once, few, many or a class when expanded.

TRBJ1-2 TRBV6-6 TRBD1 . CASSYPTGGDGYTF TGTGCCAGCAGTTACCCTACAGGGGGCGATGGCTACACCTTC
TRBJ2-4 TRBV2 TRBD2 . CASSGTSGGLAKNIQYF TGTGCCAGCAGTGGGACTAGCGGGGGCCTAGCCAAAAACATTCAGTACTTC
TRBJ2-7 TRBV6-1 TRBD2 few CAAGVGPLPFYEQYF TGTGCGGCGGGGGTCGGGCCACTCCCATTCTACGAGCAGTACTTC
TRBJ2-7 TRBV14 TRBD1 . CASSLGFLWETGDSSYEQYF TGTGCCAGCAGCCTGGGATTCCTCTGGGAAACAGGGGATAGCTCCTACGAGCAGTACTTC
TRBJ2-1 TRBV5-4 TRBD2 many CASSQGLAGGSYNEQFF TGTGCCAGCAGCCAGGGACTAGCGGGCGGTTCCTACAATGAGCAGTTCTTC
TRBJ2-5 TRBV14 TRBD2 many CASSPGLAGGTETQYF TGTGCCAGCAGCCCGGGACTAGCGGGAGGGACGGAGACCCAGTACTTC
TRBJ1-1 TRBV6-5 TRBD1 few CASSLRGEAFF TGTGCCAGCAGCCTCAGGGGGGAAGCTTTCTTT
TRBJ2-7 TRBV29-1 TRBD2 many CSVHFGEGGYEQYF TGCAGCGTTCACTTCGGGGAGGGAGGCTACGAGCAGTACTTC
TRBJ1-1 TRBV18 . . CASSPRGNTEAFF TGTGCCAGCTCACCACGGGGGAACACTGAAGCTTTCTTT
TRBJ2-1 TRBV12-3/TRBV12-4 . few CASSLGRHNEQFF TGTGCCAGCAGTTTAGGGCGTCACAATGAGCAGTTCTTC
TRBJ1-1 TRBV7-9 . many CASSPPLENTEAFF TGTGCCAGCAGCCCCCCTTTGGAGAACACTGAAGCTTTCTTT
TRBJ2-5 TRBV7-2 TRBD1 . CASSFSSLDRGRIETQYF TGTGCCAGCAGCTTCTCCTCCCTGGACAGGGGGAGGATAGAGACCCAGTACTTC
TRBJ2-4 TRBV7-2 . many CASSLARGDIQYF TGTGCCAGCAGCTTAGCACGCGGGGACATTCAGTACTTC
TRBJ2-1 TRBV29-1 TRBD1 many CSHGQGNEQFF TGCAGCCACGGACAGGGCAATGAGCAGTTCTTC